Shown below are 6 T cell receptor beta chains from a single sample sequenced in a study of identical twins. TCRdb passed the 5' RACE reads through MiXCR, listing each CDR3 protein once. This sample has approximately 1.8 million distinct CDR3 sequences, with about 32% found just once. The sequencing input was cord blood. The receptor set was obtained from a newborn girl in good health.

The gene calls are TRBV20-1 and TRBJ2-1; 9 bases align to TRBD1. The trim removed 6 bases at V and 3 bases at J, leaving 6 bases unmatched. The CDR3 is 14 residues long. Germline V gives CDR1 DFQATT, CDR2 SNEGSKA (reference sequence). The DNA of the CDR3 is TGCAGTGCCACAGGGGGCTATGGCTACAATGAGCAGTTCTTC. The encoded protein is CSATGGYGYNEQFF.

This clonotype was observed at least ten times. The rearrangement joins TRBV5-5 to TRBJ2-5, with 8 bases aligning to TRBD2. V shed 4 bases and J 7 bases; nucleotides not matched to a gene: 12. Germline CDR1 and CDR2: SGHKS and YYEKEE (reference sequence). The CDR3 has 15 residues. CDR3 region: CASSEILAALGTQYF. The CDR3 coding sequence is TGTGCCAGCAGCGAAATACTAGCGGCATTGGGGACCCAGTACTTC.

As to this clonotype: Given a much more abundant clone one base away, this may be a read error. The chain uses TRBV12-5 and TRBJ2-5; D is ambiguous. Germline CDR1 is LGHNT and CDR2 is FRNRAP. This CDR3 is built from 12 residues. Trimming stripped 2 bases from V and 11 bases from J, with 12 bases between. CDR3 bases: TGTGCTAGTGGTTTGAGGTACAATGAGCAGTACTTC. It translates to CASGLRYNEQYF. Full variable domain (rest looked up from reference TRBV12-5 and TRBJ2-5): DARVTQTPRHKVTEMGQEVTMRCQPILGHNTVFWYRQTMMQGLELLAYFRNRAPLDDSGMPKDRFSAEMPDATLATLKIQPSEPRDSAVYFCASGLRYNEQYFGPGTRLLVL.

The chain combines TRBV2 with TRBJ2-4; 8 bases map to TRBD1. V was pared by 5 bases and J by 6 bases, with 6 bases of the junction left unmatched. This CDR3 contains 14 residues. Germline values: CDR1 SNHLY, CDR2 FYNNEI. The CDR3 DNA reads TGTGCCAGCAGTACTCAGGGGGCGGGAAACATTCAGTACTTC. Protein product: CASSTQGAGNIQYF. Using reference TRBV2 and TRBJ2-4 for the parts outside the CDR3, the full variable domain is EPEVTQTPSHQVTQMGQEVILRCVPISNHLYFYWYRQILGQKVEFLVSFYNNEISEKSEIFDDQFSVERPDGSNFTLKIRSTKLEDSAMYFCASSTQGAGNIQYFGAGTRLSVL.

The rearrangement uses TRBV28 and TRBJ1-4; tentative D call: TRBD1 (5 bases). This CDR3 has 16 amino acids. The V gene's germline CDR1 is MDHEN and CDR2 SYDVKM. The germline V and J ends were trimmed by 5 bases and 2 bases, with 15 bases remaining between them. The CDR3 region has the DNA TGTGCCAGCAGTGAGGGACTCCCTGGGACTAATGAAAAACTGTTTTTT. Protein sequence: CASSEGLPGTNEKLFF.

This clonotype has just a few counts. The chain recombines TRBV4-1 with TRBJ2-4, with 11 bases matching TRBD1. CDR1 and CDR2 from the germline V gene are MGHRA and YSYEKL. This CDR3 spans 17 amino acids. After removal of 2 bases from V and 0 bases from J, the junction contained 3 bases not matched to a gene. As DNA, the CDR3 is TGCGCCAGCAGCCAACCGGGACAGGGGGGAGCCAAAAACATTCAGTACTTC. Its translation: CASSQPGQGGAKNIQYF.